This TCR beta chain emerged from a study of molecular identifiers for immune sequencing clone quantification. To note about this clonotype: With a much larger clone just one base away, this may be a read error.

Previously described methods and listed TCR primers were used for bulk TCR libraries. One entry per CDR3 protein, called by TCRdb with MiXCR from the PCR reads. The sample consists of 550,000 to 750,000 distinct CDR3 sequences, 20% of them appearing once. The CDR3 is 15 residues long. CDR1 DFQATT and CDR2 SNEGSKA come from the germline V gene (reference sequence). In the sort, naive CD8 T cells were defined as CD8+CD4-CCR7+CD45RA+. The chain employs TRBV20-1 and TRBJ2-6; D might be TRBD1 (7 bases). This receptor was taken from a human donor in good health. Some libraries in this study had Jurkat cell RNA spiked in. The material sequenced was naive CD8+ T cells from blood, with Jurkat cell RNA spiked in. Sample subset: FACS-sorted CD8+CD4-CCR7+CD45RA+ naive T cells. Written as DNA, the CDR3 is TGCAGTGCCCAGGGCAGGGGGACTGGGACCAACGTCCTGACTTTC. This codes for CSAQGRGTGTNVLTF.